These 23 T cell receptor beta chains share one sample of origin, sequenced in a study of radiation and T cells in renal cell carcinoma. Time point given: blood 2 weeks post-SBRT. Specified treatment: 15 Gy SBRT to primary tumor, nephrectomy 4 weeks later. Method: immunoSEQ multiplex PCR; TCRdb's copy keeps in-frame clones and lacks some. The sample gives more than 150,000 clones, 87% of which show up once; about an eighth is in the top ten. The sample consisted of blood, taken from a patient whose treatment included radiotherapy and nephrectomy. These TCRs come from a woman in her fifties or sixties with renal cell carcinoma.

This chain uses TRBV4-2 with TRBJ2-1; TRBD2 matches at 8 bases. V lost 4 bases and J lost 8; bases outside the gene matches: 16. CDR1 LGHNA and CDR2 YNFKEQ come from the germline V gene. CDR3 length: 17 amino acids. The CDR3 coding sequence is TGTGCCAGCAGCCTCGGAGCAGAGCGGGGGTTGGTGGATGAGCAGTTCTTC. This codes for CASSLGAERGLVDEQFF.

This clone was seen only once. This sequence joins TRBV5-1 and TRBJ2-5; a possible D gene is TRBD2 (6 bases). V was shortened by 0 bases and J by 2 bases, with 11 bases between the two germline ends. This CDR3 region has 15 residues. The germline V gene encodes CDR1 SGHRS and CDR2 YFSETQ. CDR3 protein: CASSLVAATQETQYF. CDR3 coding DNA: TGCGCCAGCAGCTTGGTAGCGGCAACACAAGAGACCCAGTACTTC.

CDR3 loop: CASSTGGVHTEAFF. CDR3 nucleotide sequence: TGTGCCAGCAGTACAGGGGGCGTCCACACTGAAGCTTTCTTT. The chain links TRBV25-1 to TRBJ1-1, with TRBD1 identical over 9 bases. CDR1 is MGHDK, CDR2 SYGVNS, per germline. Trimming took 5 bases from V and 3 from J; bases not matched to a gene: 4. CDR3 length: 14 amino acids. Complete variable domain (other parts from reference TRBV25-1 and TRBJ1-1): EADIYQTPRYLVIGTGKKITLECSQTMGHDKMYWYQQDPGMELHLIHYSYGVNSTEKGDLSSESTVSRIRTEHFPLTLESARPSHTSQYLCASSTGGVHTEAFFGQGTRLTVV.

This CDR3 is CASSEYGDNEKLFF. CDR3 in DNA: TGTGCCAGCAGTGAATATGGAGATAATGAAAAACTGTTTTTT. The gene calls are TRBV25-1 and TRBJ1-4; D is ambiguous. The CDR3 runs to 14 residues. From germline, CDR1 is MGHDK and CDR2 SYGVNS. With 0 bases removed from V and 4 bases from J, the gap between germline ends came to 6 bases.

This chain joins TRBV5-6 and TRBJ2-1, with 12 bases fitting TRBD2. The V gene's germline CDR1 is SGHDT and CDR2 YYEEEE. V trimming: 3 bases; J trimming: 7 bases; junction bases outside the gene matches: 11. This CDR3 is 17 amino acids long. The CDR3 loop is CASSWRSLAGGRNEQFF. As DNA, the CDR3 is TGTGCCAGCAGCTGGCGGAGTCTAGCGGGGGGGAGAAATGAGCAGTTCTTC.

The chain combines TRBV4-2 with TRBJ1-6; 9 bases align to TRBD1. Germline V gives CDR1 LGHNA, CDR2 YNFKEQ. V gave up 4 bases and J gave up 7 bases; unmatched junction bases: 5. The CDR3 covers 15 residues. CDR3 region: CASSREGQGNSPLHF. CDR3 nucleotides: TGTGCCAGCAGCCGGGAGGGACAGGGAAATTCACCCCTCCACTTT.

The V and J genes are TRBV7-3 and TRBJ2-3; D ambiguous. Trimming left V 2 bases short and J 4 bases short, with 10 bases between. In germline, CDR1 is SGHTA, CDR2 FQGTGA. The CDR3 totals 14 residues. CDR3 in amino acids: CASSLSHSSDTQYF. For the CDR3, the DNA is TGTGCCAGCAGCTTATCGCACAGCTCAGATACGCAGTATTTT. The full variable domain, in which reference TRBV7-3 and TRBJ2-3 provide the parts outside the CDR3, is GAGVSQTPSNKVTEKGKYVELRCDPISGHTALYWYRQSLGQGPEFLIYFQGTGAADDSGLPNDRFFAVRPEGSVSTLKIQRTERGDSAVYLCASSLSHSSDTQYFGPGTRLTVL.

The CDR3 bases are TGTGCCAGTACCACTTTGGACTCAGAGGGCGTTTCACCCCTCCACTTT. It specifies CASTTLDSEGVSPLHF. J is TRBJ1-6 and V is TRBV19, with unresolved D. The V gene's germline CDR1 is LNHDA and CDR2 SQIVND (reference sequence). With 7 bases removed from V and 9 bases from J, the gap between germline ends came to 22 bases. This CDR3 is 16 amino acids long.

Here the CDR3 reads CASSPGQGNSPLHF. CDR3 nucleotide sequence: TGTGCCAGCTCACCCGGACAGGGGAATTCACCCCTCCACTTT. The rearrangement joins TRBV18 to TRBJ1-6, with 9 bases identical to TRBD1. J lost 7 bases, V lost 3 bases, and 1 base had no gene match. The length of the CDR3 is 14 residues. Germline V gene lookup returns CDR1 KGHSH and CDR2 LQKENI.

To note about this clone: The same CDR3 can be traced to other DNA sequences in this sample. The CDR3 coding sequence is TGTGCCAGTAGTATATTGGGGACAACTGAAGCTTTCTTT. Translating it yields CASSILGTTEAFF. The chain employs TRBV19 and TRBJ1-1; maybe TRBD1 (6 bases). Trimming cost V 2 bases and J 5 bases, with 9 bases left between them. Germline loops: CDR1 LNHDA, CDR2 SQIVND (reference sequence). The CDR3 sequence is 13 residues long.

The CDR3 DNA reads TGTGCCAGCTCACCAGAAAGCAATCAGCCCCAGCATTTT. Protein sequence: CASSPESNQPQHF. V is TRBV18 and J is TRBJ1-5; D is ambiguous. The germline gives CDR1 KGHSH, CDR2 LQKENI. Deletions cut 2 bases from V and 1 base from J, with 3 bases between. The CDR3 is made up of 13 amino acids.

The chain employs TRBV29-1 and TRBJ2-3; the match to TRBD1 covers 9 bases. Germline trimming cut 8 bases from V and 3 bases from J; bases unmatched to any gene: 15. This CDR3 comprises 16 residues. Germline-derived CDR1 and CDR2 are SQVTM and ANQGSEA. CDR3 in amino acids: CSTGLTGGAGTDTQYF. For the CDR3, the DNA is TGCAGCACGGGCCTCACAGGGGGCGCTGGGACAGATACGCAGTATTTT.

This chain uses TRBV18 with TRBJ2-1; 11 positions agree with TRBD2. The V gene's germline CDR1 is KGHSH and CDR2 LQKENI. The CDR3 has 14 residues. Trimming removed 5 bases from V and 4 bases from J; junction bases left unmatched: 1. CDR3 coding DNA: TGTGCCAGCTCAACTAGCGGGGGATACAATGAGCAGTTCTTC. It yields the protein CASSTSGGYNEQFF.

Here the CDR3 DNA reads TGTGCCAGTAGCCCCCCCTCTTGGGGTCCAGGGTGGCAGCCCCAGCATTTT. Protein sequence: CASSPPSWGPGWQPQHF. The V gene is TRBV19, the J gene TRBJ1-5; D may be TRBD1 (5 bases). V lost 6 bases, J lost 7 bases, and 25 bases lay in between. This CDR3 region has 17 residues. Germline CDR1 is LNHDA and CDR2 is SQIVND (reference sequence).

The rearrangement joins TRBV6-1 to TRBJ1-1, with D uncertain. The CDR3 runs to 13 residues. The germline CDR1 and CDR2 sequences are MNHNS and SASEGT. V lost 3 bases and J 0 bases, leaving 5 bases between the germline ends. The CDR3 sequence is CASSDWMNTEAFF. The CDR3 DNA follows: TGTGCCAGCAGTGACTGGATGAACACTGAAGCTTTCTTT.

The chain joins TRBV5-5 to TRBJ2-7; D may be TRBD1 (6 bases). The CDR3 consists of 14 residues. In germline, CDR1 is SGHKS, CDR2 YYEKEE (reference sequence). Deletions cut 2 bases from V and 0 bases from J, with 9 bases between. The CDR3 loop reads CASSFGTISYEQYF. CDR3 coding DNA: TGTGCCAGCAGCTTCGGGACAATCTCCTACGAGCAGTACTTC.

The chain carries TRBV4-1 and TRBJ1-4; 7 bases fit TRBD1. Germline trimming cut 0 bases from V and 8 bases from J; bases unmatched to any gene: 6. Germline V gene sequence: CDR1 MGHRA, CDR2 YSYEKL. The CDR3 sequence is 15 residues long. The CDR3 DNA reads TGCGCCAGCAGCCAAGATTGGCCAGGGGGGGAAAAACTGTTTTTT. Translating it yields CASSQDWPGGEKLFF.

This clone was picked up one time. CDR3 loop: CASSQEEPSGGTDTQYF. The CDR3 DNA sequence: TGTGCCAGCAGCCAAGAAGAACCCAGCGGGGGCACAGATACGCAGTATTTT. The gene calls are TRBV4-2 and TRBJ2-3; 7 nucleotides match TRBD2. V was clipped by 0 bases and J by 1 base; unmatched bases: 7. Germline CDR1 and CDR2: LGHNA and YNFKEQ. The CDR3 loop spans 17 amino acids.

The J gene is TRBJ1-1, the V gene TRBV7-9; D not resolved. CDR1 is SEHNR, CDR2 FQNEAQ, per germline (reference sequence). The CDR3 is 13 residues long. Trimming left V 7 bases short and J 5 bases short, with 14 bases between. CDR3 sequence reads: CASKVLGSTEAFF. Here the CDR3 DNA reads TGTGCCAGCAAGGTCCTTGGGTCGACTGAAGCTTTCTTT.

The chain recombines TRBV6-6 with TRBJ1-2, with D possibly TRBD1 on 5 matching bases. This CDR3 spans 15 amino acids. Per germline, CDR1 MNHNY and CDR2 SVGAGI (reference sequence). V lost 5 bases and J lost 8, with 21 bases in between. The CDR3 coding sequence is TGTGCCAGCAGTCACACAGGCGATACTAATAAGGGCTACACCTTC. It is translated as CASSHTGDTNKGYTF.

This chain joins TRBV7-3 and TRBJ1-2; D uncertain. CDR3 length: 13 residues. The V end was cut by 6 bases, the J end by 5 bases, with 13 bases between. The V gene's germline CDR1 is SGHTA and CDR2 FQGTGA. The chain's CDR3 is CASSQSTVYGYTF. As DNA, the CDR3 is TGTGCCAGCAGTCAAAGTACTGTTTATGGCTACACCTTC.

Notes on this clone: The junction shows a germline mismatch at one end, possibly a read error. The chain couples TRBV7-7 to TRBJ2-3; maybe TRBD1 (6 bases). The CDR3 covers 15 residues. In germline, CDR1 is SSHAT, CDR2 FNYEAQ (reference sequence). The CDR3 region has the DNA TGTGCTAGCAGCTCGGGCGGTACAGGGACAGATACGCAGTATTTT. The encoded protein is CASSSGGTGTDTQYF.

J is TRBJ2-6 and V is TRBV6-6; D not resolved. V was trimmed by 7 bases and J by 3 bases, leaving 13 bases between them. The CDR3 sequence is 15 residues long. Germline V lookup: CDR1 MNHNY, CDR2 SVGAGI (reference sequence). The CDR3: CASNQVGFGANVLTF. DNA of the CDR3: TGTGCCAGCAACCAGGTGGGGTTTGGGGCCAACGTCCTGACTTTC.